One and the same sample provided the 5 T cell receptor beta chains below, sequenced in a study of Ad26.COV2.S vaccination and SARS-CoV-2 variants. The repertoire was sequenced with immunoSEQ multiplex PCR; TCRdb's copy has only in-frame clones and lacks some. The sample contains about 350,000 clones, around 92% of which appear only once. The source material was peripheral blood, sampled after recovery from COVID-19. These receptor sequences come from a human donor who had recovered from COVID-19.

The gene calls are TRBV5-4 and TRBJ1-2; the D gene is possibly TRBD1 (6 bases). The length of the CDR3 is 16 residues. Germline V gene lookup returns CDR1 SGHNT and CDR2 YYREEE (reference sequence). Trimming cost V 0 bases and J 8 bases, with 20 bases left between them. CDR3 amino acids: CASSLGDQGPSGGYTF. DNA for the CDR3: TGTGCCAGCAGCTTGGGGGATCAGGGGCCTTCGGGCGGCTACACCTTC.

Concerning this clone: One end of the junction does not line up with germline, which may come from a read error. The rearrangement uses TRBV12-3 or TRBV12-4 and TRBJ1-2; tentative D call: TRBD1 (5 bases). This CDR3 contains 9 residues. The CDR3 protein is CASRPDSHF. The CDR3 coding sequence is TGTGCCAGCAGGCCCGACAGCCACTTC.

The chain is built from TRBV27 and TRBJ1-2; D uncertain. V lost 4 bases and J lost 0, with 12 bases in between. Germline V lookup: CDR1 MNHEY, CDR2 SMNVEV (reference sequence). CDR3 length: 15 amino acids. This chain's CDR3 is CASSSMDRPNYGYTF. The CDR3 bases are TGTGCCAGCAGTTCGATGGACCGTCCTAACTATGGCTACACCTTC.

V and J are TRBV19 and TRBJ1-3, with D unclear. The CDR3 length is 20 residues. V was cut by 4 bases and J by 0 bases, with 25 bases left in between. Germline CDR1 and CDR2: LNHDA and SQIVND (reference sequence). CDR3: CASSSHGLAEPIFSGNTIYF. The CDR3 DNA reads as TGTGCCAGTAGTAGTCACGGGCTTGCGGAGCCGATATTCTCTGGAAACACCATATATTTT.

The chain links TRBV7-2 to TRBJ2-3, with 10 nucleotides matching TRBD2. CDR1 is SGHTA and CDR2 is FQGNSA in the germline V gene. The CDR3 spans 14 residues. The trim removed 7 bases at V and 4 bases at J, leaving 5 bases unmatched. CDR3 nucleotide sequence: TGTGCCAGCAACGCGGGACTAGCGTCAGATACGCAGTATTTT. It translates to CASNAGLASDTQYF.